The rows below give T cell receptor beta chains drawn from one sample of a study of blood T cell repertoires in COVID-19. Data came from immunoSEQ multiplex PCR; TCRdb stores just in-frame clones and leaves some out. The data contain tens of thousands of clones, about 88% of them singletons. The sample consisted of peripheral blood. These receptors came from a woman aged 60-75 years with active COVID-19. Each CDR3 is given with its conserved first and last residue. A D gene is named only where the DNA matches it firmly. The size field is filled for only some rows; it gives once, few, many or a size class.

clone_size | j_call | v_call | d_call | cdr3_nt | cdr3_aa
few | TRBJ1-1 | TRBV14 | - | TGTGCCAGCAGCCAAGTTGGGGGCGACATGAACACTGAAGCTTTCTTT | CASSQVGGDMNTEAFF
- | TRBJ2-2 | TRBV7-3 | - | TGTGCCAGCAGATCGAGACATTTCACCGGGGAGCTGTTTTTT | CASRSRHFTGELFF
- | TRBJ1-2 | TRBV7-9 | TRBD1 | TGTGCCAGCAGTTCGGTGCGACAGGGGAACTATGGCTACACCTTC | CASSSVRQGNYGYTF
- | TRBJ2-1 | TRBV19 | TRBD1 | TGTGCCAGTAGTAAGACCGGGACAGGGCATGAGCAGTTCTTC | CASSKTGTGHEQFF
- | TRBJ2-5 | TRBV9 | - | TGTGCCAGCAGCCCGGGGAGCCGGACCCAGTACTTC | CASSPGSRTQYF
- | TRBJ2-5 | TRBV5-4 | - | TGTGCCAGCAGCGCGGACGGGAACCAAGAGACCCAGTACTTC | CASSADGNQETQYF
- | TRBJ2-2 | TRBV6-2/TRBV6-3 | - | TGTGCCAGCAGTGGGGCAGGGGTTAACACCGGGGAGCTGTTTTTT | CASSGAGVNTGELFF
- | TRBJ2-5 | TRBV30 | TRBD2 | TGTGCCTGGAGCCTGACTAGCGGGGAGGAGACCCAGTACTTC | CAWSLTSGEETQYF
- | TRBJ1-5 | TRBV6-1 | TRBD1 | TGTGCCAGCAGTACCGGGACAGGGAGCAATCAGCCCCAGCATTTT | CASSTGTGSNQPQHF
- | TRBJ1-1 | TRBV2 | - | TGTGCCAGCAGTGTGAACAGGCTGGGCACTGAAGCTTTCTTT | CASSVNRLGTEAFF
- | TRBJ1-2 | TRBV11-2 | - | TGTGCCAGCAGCTCGCCGCCCTTGGAGCGGGGGTACACCTTC | CASSSPPLERGYTF
once | TRBJ1-4 | TRBV5-1 | - | TGCGCCAGCAGCTTGGGGCCACGGGGGGTGGAAAAACTGTTTTTT | CASSLGPRGVEKLFF
- | TRBJ2-1 | TRBV5-1 | TRBD2 | TGCGCCAGCAGCTTACCTAGCGGGGGGGGCAACAATGAGCAGTTCTTC | CASSLPSGGGNNEQFF
- | TRBJ1-1 | TRBV6-5 | - | TGTGCCAGCACCGGTGACAAGTACACTGAAGCTTTCTTT | CASTGDKYTEAFF
once | TRBJ2-3 | TRBV6-2/TRBV6-3 | - | TGTGCCAGCAGTTACTCGGTGGCGGGAATGGCAGATACGCAGTATTTT | CASSYSVAGMADTQYF
- | TRBJ2-7 | TRBV3-1/TRBV3-2 | - | TGTGCCAGCAGCCTGAGACAGCCACCTATTTCCTACGAGCAGTACTTC | CASSLRQPPISYEQYF
- | TRBJ1-1 | TRBV5-1 | TRBD1 | TGCGCCAGCACCGGGACAGGGCTATTTACTGAAGCTTTCTTT | CASTGTGLFTEAFF
- | TRBJ2-7 | TRBV6-2/TRBV6-3 | - | TGTGCCAGCAGTTACTCTTTGCCTACCTACGAGCAGTACTTC | CASSYSLPTYEQYF
- | TRBJ1-4 | TRBV2 | TRBD1 | TGTGCCAGCACCCCCGGGACAGGGGTTGAAAAACTGTTTTTT | CASTPGTGVEKLFF
- | TRBJ1-4 | TRBV15 | - | TGTGCCACCAGCAGGGGGAGGGAGAATGAAAAACTGTTTTTT | CATSRGRENEKLFF
- | TRBJ1-1 | TRBV18 | - | TGTGCCAGCTCCCCGGGGGGCGCTTCCCACACTGAAGCTTTCTTT | CASSPGGASHTEAFF
- | TRBJ1-1 | TRBV6-5 | - | TGTGCCAGCAGTCAGCAAGAGGACACTGAAGCTTTCTTT | CASSQQEDTEAFF
- | TRBJ1-2 | TRBV7-2 | TRBD1 | TGTGCCAGCAGCTTTGGGACAGGGGGCGTCTACACCTTC | CASSFGTGGVYTF
- | TRBJ1-2 | TRBV5-1 | TRBD1 | TGCGCCAGCAGCTTGGACGACAGGGTAGGCTATGGCTACACCTTC | CASSLDDRVGYGYTF
- | TRBJ2-7 | TRBV11-2 | TRBD1 | TGTGCCAGCAGGTCTCCCGGGACAGGGGCCCCCGAGCAGTACTTC | CASRSPGTGAPEQYF
- | TRBJ2-5 | TRBV7-2 | TRBD2 | TGTGCCAGCAGCTTAGCAGCGGGGTTGGAGACCCAGTACTTC | CASSLAAGLETQYF
- | TRBJ2-1 | TRBV19 | TRBD1 | TGTGCCAGTAGTGAACCTCGAGGACAGGGCTACAATGAGCAGTTCTTC | CASSEPRGQGYNEQFF
- | TRBJ2-1 | TRBV18 | TRBD2 | TGTGCCAGCTCACCCGGGGGGGACCTCTACAATGAGCAGTTCTTC | CASSPGGDLYNEQFF
- | TRBJ2-1 | TRBV11-3 | TRBD2 | TGTGCCAGCAGCTTCCTTAGCGGGGGGCACAATGAGCAGTTCTTC | CASSFLSGGHNEQFF
few | TRBJ1-2 | TRBV20-1 | - | TGCAGTGCTAGAGGGACACCTGGCTACACCTTC | CSARGTPGYTF
once | TRBJ2-2 | TRBV5-4 | - | TGTGCCAGCAGCCCCCGGACACAGAACACCGGGGAGCTGTTTTTT | CASSPRTQNTGELFF
- | TRBJ2-2 | TRBV11-2 | TRBD2 | TGTGCCCACCCGGCAGCGGGGGGAAACACCGGGGAGCTGTTTTTT | CAHPAAGGNTGELFF
- | TRBJ1-1 | TRBV9 | - | TGTGCCAGCAGCCCCACCGGGAGGACGGGTGGCAACACTGAAGCTTTCTTT | CASSPTGRTGGNTEAFF
- | TRBJ2-1 | TRBV7-2 | TRBD2 | TGTGCCAGCAGCTTAGTCATTGGCGGGACTAGCAGGAATGAGCAGTTCTTC | CASSLVIGGTSRNEQFF
- | TRBJ2-2 | TRBV18 | TRBD1 | TGTGCCAGCCATGGACAGGGGAGGTCCGGGGAGCTGTTTTTT | CASHGQGRSGELFF
few | TRBJ2-5 | TRBV7-3 | TRBD2 | TGTGCCAGCAGCCCACGGAGCGGGGAGGGAGAGACCCAGTACTTC | CASSPRSGEGETQYF
once | TRBJ2-3 | TRBV5-1 | - | TGCGCCAGCAGCTCCGGAGGGGCAAGCACAGATACGCAGTATTTT | CASSSGGASTDTQYF
- | TRBJ1-2 | TRBV5-6 | TRBD1 | TGTGCCAGCAGCTCTTACAGGGGTCTCTACTATGGCTACACCTTC | CASSSYRGLYYGYTF
- | TRBJ2-7 | TRBV4-2 | - | TGTGCCAGCAGCCAAGGAGGCAGAACGAACGAGCAGTACTTC | CASSQGGRTNEQYF
- | TRBJ1-2 | TRBV5-6 | - | TGTGCCAGCAGGGACGTCGGGGATAGCAGCTATGGCTACACCTTC | CASRDVGDSSYGYTF
- | TRBJ2-1 | TRBV4-3 | - | TGCGCCAGCAGCCAAGAACTGGCGGGGTTGCCTTACAATGAGCAGTTCTTC | CASSQELAGLPYNEQFF
- | TRBJ1-5 | TRBV29-1 | - | TGCAGCGTTGGACAGAATAGCAATCAGCCCCAGCATTTT | CSVGQNSNQPQHF
- | TRBJ2-1 | TRBV9 | TRBD2 | TGTGCCAGCAGCGTAACTAGCGGGGACCTGGGAGAGCAGTTCTTC | CASSVTSGDLGEQFF
- | TRBJ1-1 | TRBV6-1 | TRBD1 | TGTGCCAGCAGTGAAATGGGACAGATGACTGAAGCTTTCTTT | CASSEMGQMTEAFF
- | TRBJ2-2 | TRBV7-8 | - | TGTGCCAGCAGCGGGAGGGGGAGGAACACCGGGGAGCTGTTTTTT | CASSGRGRNTGELFF
- | TRBJ2-7 | TRBV10-2 | TRBD2 | TGCGCCAGCAGTGAGTCTGGGACTAGAGGGGCCCACGAGCAGTACTTC | CASSESGTRGAHEQYF
- | TRBJ2-2 | TRBV10-3 | TRBD2 | TGTGCCATCAGTCTTGGGACTAGCGGGGGAACGACCGGGGAGCTGTTTTTT | CAISLGTSGGTTGELFF
- | TRBJ1-2 | TRBV27 | TRBD1 | TGTGCCAGCAGTCTCAACCGGGACAGACTATATGGCTACACCTTC | CASSLNRDRLYGYTF
- | TRBJ2-7 | TRBV2 | TRBD2 | TGTGCCAGCAGTGAATGGGGGGGTACCTACGAGCAGTACTTC | CASSEWGGTYEQYF
- | TRBJ1-5 | TRBV6-5 | - | TGTGCCAGCAGCTCCAGGGGTTGGAATCAGCCCCAGCATTTT | CASSSRGWNQPQHF
- | TRBJ2-5 | TRBV5-1 | TRBD1 | TGCGCCAGCAGCCTCGGGACAGGGGGCTATAGGCAAGAGACCCAGTACTTC | CASSLGTGGYRQETQYF
- | TRBJ1-5 | TRBV19 | - | TGTGCCAGTAGTATGTTCGGTCCCCATCAGCCCCAGCATTTT | CASSMFGPHQPQHF
- | TRBJ1-4 | TRBV19 | TRBD1 | TGTGCCAGTAGTGGAGAGCGGGGACAGGGCCGTGAAAAACTGTTTTTT | CASSGERGQGREKLFF
- | TRBJ2-5 | TRBV5-6 | - | TGTGCCAGCAACTACCGGGATGTTTCGACGACCCAGTACTTC | CASNYRDVSTTQYF
- | TRBJ2-5 | TRBV5-1 | TRBD2 | TGCGCCAGCAGCCTGACTAGCGGGGGGGCCCTTTCAGAGACCCAGTACTTC | CASSLTSGGALSETQYF